The clone carrying this T cell receptor (beta chain) occurred many times. The antigen remains undetermined. The authors reverse transcribed all of the isolated RNA, so sequencing captured expressed TCRB transcripts. Assay: immunoSEQ multiplex PCR; the TCRdb copy retains only in-frame clones and omits some. This sample has about 340,000 clones, with over 7% found just once. The source of the sample is a study of beta chain features in type 1 diabetes. At the level of the study: Investigators examined nearly 110,000,000 sorted cells across all samples. Broader study findings: Compared with healthy donors, patients appeared to share more similar naive, central memory and regulatory TCRB repertoires. PCR might pick shorter templates more often, in the same way for patients and controls. All four CD4+ subsets from Type 1 diabetes patients carried moderately but significantly shorter TCRB CDR3s. Small HLA sub-analyses could not settle whether HLA shapes TCRB rearrangement.

CDR3 length: 18 amino acids. After removal of 0 bases from V and 2 bases from J, the junction contained 10 bases not matched to a gene. Germline V gene lookup returns CDR1 SGDLS and CDR2 YYNGEE. The V call is TRBV9, the J call TRBJ2-3; 9 bases are shared with TRBD2. Sequences were obtained from central memory CD4+ T cells from blood. The sequence was obtained from a man aged 25 to 40 with type 1 diabetes. The CDR3 coding sequence is TGTGCCAGCAGCGTAGAGACCCAGCGGGGGGACCTCACAGATACGCAGTATTTT. It translates to CASSVETQRGDLTDTQYF. Drawing the rest from reference TRBV9 and TRBJ2-3, the complete variable domain is DSGVTQTPKHLITATGQRVTLRCSPRSGDLSVYWYQQSLDQGLQFLIQYYNGEERAKGNILERFSAQQFPDLHSELNLSSLELGDSALYFCASSVETQRGDLTDTQYFGPGTRLTVL.